These 22 T cell receptor beta chains came from one sample sequenced in a study of CD4 and CD8 cells across lung adenocarcinoma regions (dated by TCRdb to 2016 to 2019). Library method: PCR. The listed sequencing device is HiSeq X Ten. TCRdb reanalyzed the raw reads on its own, using fastp at Q25 for trimming and MiXCR for clone calling, and kept in-frame beta chains. Rows with one shared CDR3 protein collapse into an entry with the most common genes and DNA. This sample lists around 25,000 distinct CDR3 sequences; less than 60% were detected once. The ten largest make up roughly 50% of the sample. The specimen was CD8+ T cells from the center of a lung tumor. The cell subset or site label on this specimen signifies: tumor center region. These receptors were obtained from a male donor with lung adenocarcinoma. The CD4 and CD8 labels of this study may be unreliable.

This chain links TRBV6-5 with TRBJ2-3; a weak D match, TRBD2 (7 bases). This CDR3 comprises 16 residues. The V end was cut by 3 bases, the J end by 0 bases, with 13 bases between. Germline lookup yields CDR1 MNHEY and CDR2 SVGAGI. The CDR3 DNA follows: TGTGCCAGCAGTTATCGAGGGGGGGGTAGCACAGATACGCAGTATTTT. It is translated as CASSYRGGGSTDTQYF.

The chain joins TRBV12-5 to TRBJ1-2; 7 positions match TRBD1. Germline-derived CDR1 and CDR2 are LGHNT and FRNRAP. V was pared by 1 base and J by 0 bases, with 2 bases of the junction left unmatched. The CDR3 runs 15 residues. CDR3 loop: CASGLGTGSNYGYTF. The CDR3 DNA is TGTGCTAGTGGTTTGGGGACAGGCTCTAACTATGGCTACACCTTC.

CDR3 in amino acids: CASSDSLAGVYNTQFF. In DNA form, the CDR3 reads TGTGCCAGCAGTGACAGTTTAGCGGGAGTCTACAATACGCAGTTCTTC. The genes are TRBV6-1 and TRBJ2-1; 9 nucleotides line up with TRBD2. The CDR3 is 16 residues long. V shed 3 bases and J 12 bases; nucleotides not matched to a gene: 15. Germline CDR1 MNHNS, CDR2 SASEGT.

The CDR3 DNA reads as TGTGCCAGCATGCAGGGGTCCTACAATGAGCAGTTCTTC. Encoded protein: CASMQGSYNEQFF. This rearrangement joins TRBV27 to TRBJ2-1, with D possibly being TRBD1 (6 bases). Trimming left V 7 bases short and J 1 base short, with 8 bases between. Per the germline V gene, CDR1 is MNHEY and CDR2 is SMNVEV (reference sequence). This CDR3 comprises 13 residues.

The V call is TRBV7-2, the J call TRBJ2-5; possible D gene TRBD1, 7 bases. Germline values: CDR1 SGHTA, CDR2 FQGNSA. CDR3 length: 16 residues. Trimming pared 6 bases from V and 8 bases from J, leaving 25 bases between. CDR3 coding DNA: TGTGCCAGCAGGGGGCAGGGGGGCCGTGACCCAGATACCCAGTACTTC. Residues: CASRGQGGRDPDTQYF.

This clonotype appeared many times. The rearrangement uses TRBV6-5 and TRBJ2-7; D is unclear. Trimming took off 2 bases at V and 3 bases at J, with 5 bases between the two ends. This CDR3 is 12 amino acids long. The germline V gene has CDR1 MNHEY and CDR2 SVGAGI. In nucleotides, the CDR3 is TGTGCCAGCAGTTACACGGACTACGAGCAGTACTTC. Translating it yields CASSYTDYEQYF.

Remarks on this clonotype: Possible read error: a much larger clone is one base away. J is TRBJ2-1 and V is TRBV27; 10 nucleotides match TRBD2. V shed 2 bases, J shed 10 bases, and the junction held 8 bases outside the gene matches. Germline loops: CDR1 MNHEY, CDR2 SMNVEV (reference sequence). This CDR3 spans 15 amino acids. CDR3 DNA: TGTGCCAGCAGTTTACAGCGGGAGGGCTTCCACGAGCAGTTCTTC. Encoded protein: CASSLQREGFHEQFF.

This clonotype has a count of ten or more. The CDR3 here is CASSDRQSSTDTQYF. The CDR3 coding sequence is TGTGCCAGCAGTGACCGACAGAGTAGCACAGATACGCAGTATTTT. The genes are TRBV6-4 and TRBJ2-3; perhaps TRBD1 as D (5 bases). Trimming took 2 bases from V and 0 from J, leaving 9 bases between them. Germline CDR1 MRHNA, CDR2 SNTAGT. The CDR3 is 15 amino acids.

V is TRBV6-1 and J is TRBJ2-3, with TRBD2 matching over 7 bases. V was pared by 8 bases and J by 5 bases, with 16 bases of the junction left unmatched. CDR1 MNHNS and CDR2 SASEGT come from the germline V gene. The CDR3 is 16 residues long. CDR3 sequence reads: CASAGVGGGEKDTQYF. The DNA for the CDR3 is TGTGCCAGCGCGGGGGTGGGGGGAGGAGAGAAAGATACGCAGTATTTT.

This chain connects TRBV9 to TRBJ2-5; 12 positions agree with TRBD2. Germline V gene sequence: CDR1 SGDLS, CDR2 YYNGEE. Germline trimming cut 1 base from V and 5 bases from J; bases unmatched to any gene: 0. This CDR3 spans 14 amino acids. The CDR3 protein is CASSVLAGGETQYF. CDR3 in DNA: TGTGCCAGCAGCGTACTAGCGGGAGGGGAGACCCAGTACTTC.

A single count supports this clonotype. Germline is not matched at one junction end, which may reflect a read error. This chain connects TRBV27 to TRBJ2-3, with D tentatively TRBD2 (6 bases). CDR1 and CDR2 (germline): MNHEY, SMNVEV (reference sequence). CDR3 size: 16 residues. Written as DNA, the CDR3 is TGTGCCAGCGGGGTAAACGGGGGACGTGCCGCAGAGACGCAGTACTTT. Its protein product is CASGVNGGRAAETQYF.

This clonotype was seen only a few times. The V call is TRBV11-2, the J call TRBJ1-3; D not resolved. Germline CDR1 is SGHAT and CDR2 is FQNNGV. The ends were cut back, 0 bases at V and 0 bases at J, with 12 bases in the middle. This CDR3 spans 17 amino acids. The CDR3 loop reads CASSLETRRSSGNTIYF. In DNA, the CDR3 is TGTGCCAGCAGCTTAGAAACCAGGCGGAGCTCTGGAAACACCATATATTTT.

This clonotype was detected only once. This sequence joins TRBV6-2 or TRBV6-3 and TRBJ2-5; the D gene is possibly TRBD1 (6 bases). Germline CDR1 reads MNHEY; CDR2 reads SVGEGT. V was pared by 5 bases and J by 8 bases, with 21 bases between. The CDR3 spans 15 residues. CDR3 sequence (DNA): TGTGCCAGCAGTGCTATCAGGGGATTCCAAAACACCCAGTACTTC. It yields the protein CASSAIRGFQNTQYF.

The chain couples TRBV18 to TRBJ1-6, with no clear D. V was clipped by 2 bases and J by 12 bases, with 8 bases between them. Germline CDR1 is KGHSH and CDR2 is LQKENI. CDR3 length: 12 amino acids. CDR3: CASSPEPLPLHF. The DNA for the CDR3 is TGTGCCAGCTCACCAGAGCCTTTACCCCTCCACTTT.

Worth noting for this clonotype: The junction shows a germline mismatch at one end, possibly a read error. This chain connects TRBV4-1 to TRBJ2-3; 9 bases are a match to TRBD1. CDR1 is MGHRA and CDR2 is YSYEKL in the germline V gene. CDR3 size: 14 residues. The CDR3 here is CARSQGTGIDTQYF. DNA of the CDR3: TGCGCCAGAAGCCAAGGGACAGGGATAGATACGCAGTATTTT.

This clonotype showed up many times. The chain has TRBV6-1 and TRBJ2-1; 10 bases agree with TRBD2. Germline trimming cut 2 bases from V and 10 bases from J; bases unmatched to any gene: 8. The CDR3 has 15 residues. Looked up from germline, CDR1 is MNHNS and CDR2 is SASEGT. The CDR3 sequence: CASSESGTSDWEQFF. CDR3 coding DNA: TGTGCCAGCAGTGAATCCGGGACTAGCGATTGGGAGCAGTTCTTC.

The chain joins TRBV6-4 to TRBJ2-3; 10 bases align to TRBD2. The CDR3 loop spans 19 amino acids. The trim removed 5 bases at V and 1 base at J, leaving 15 bases unmatched. Germline values: CDR1 MRHNA, CDR2 SNTAGT. For the CDR3, the DNA is TGTGCCAGCAGTCTCACGGCGGCTAGCGGGGGATCGGGCACAGATACGCAGTATTTT. This gives the protein CASSLTAASGGSGTDTQYF.

A note on this clonotype: The junction differs from germline at one of its ends, possibly a read error. V is TRBV7-2 and J is TRBJ2-4, with 7 positions matching TRBD2. The CDR3 is 17 residues long. Germline assignment: CDR1 SGHTA and CDR2 FQGNSA. CDR3 DNA: TGTGCCAGCAGCTTAGCCAAGGGGAGGGGAGACAAAGACACTCAGTATTTC. This codes for CASSLAKGRGDKDTQYF. Full variable domain (outside the CDR3, taken from reference TRBV7-2 and TRBJ2-4): GAGVSQSPSNKVTEKGKDVELRCDPISGHTALYWYRQSLGQGLEFLIYFQGNSAPDKSGLPSDRFSAERTGGSVSTLTIQRTQQEDSAVYLCASSLAKGRGDKDTQYFGAGTRLSVL.

The table lists this clonotype with a few counts. V gene TRBV4-1 combines with J gene TRBJ2-3; D possibly corresponds to TRBD2 (5 bases). The CDR3 sequence is 15 residues long. Trimming shortened V by 2 bases and J by 0 bases, and 9 bases separated the two germline ends. The germline CDR1 and CDR2 sequences are MGHRA and YSYEKL. CDR3 in amino acids: CASSQSPGSTDTQYF. The CDR3 DNA sequence: TGCGCCAGCAGCCAATCCCCGGGGAGCACAGATACGCAGTATTTT.

This clonotype qualifies as medium-sized. This chain connects TRBV10-1 to TRBJ2-3; TRBD2 agrees at 10 bases. The CDR3 spans 16 residues. J lost 2 bases, V lost 4 bases, and 6 bases had no gene match. Germline assignment: CDR1 WNHNN and CDR2 SYGVQD (reference sequence). CDR3 nucleotide sequence: TGCGCCAGCAGTGCGATAGCGGGAGGAACCACAGATACGCAGTATTTT. This gives the protein CASSAIAGGTTDTQYF.

The chain carries TRBV4-1 and TRBJ1-2; 8 bases line up with TRBD1. Germline CDR1 reads MGHRA; CDR2 reads YSYEKL. The CDR3 length is 13 residues. V trimming: 8 bases; J trimming: 4 bases; junction bases outside the gene matches: 6. CDR3 amino acids: CASGGQGGYGYTF. DNA of the CDR3: TGCGCCAGCGGTGGACAGGGAGGCTATGGCTACACCTTC.

DNA for the CDR3: TGTGCCAGCAGTACATCCTGGTCTAGCGGGAGTATGTATACGCAGTATTTT. As protein: CASSTSWSSGSMYTQYF. V usage is TRBV27 and J usage is TRBJ2-3, with 10 bases fitting TRBD2. This CDR3 spans 17 amino acids. V shed 5 bases and J 7 bases; nucleotides not matched to a gene: 15. The germline CDR1 and CDR2 sequences are MNHEY and SMNVEV (reference sequence).